Listed below are T cell receptor beta chains from one sample, sequenced in a study of T cell responses to AZD1222 COVID-19 vaccine. Some clones are missing from TCRdb's copy, which holds only in-frame ones; the method was immunoSEQ multiplex PCR. The sample has roughly 100,000 clones, about 88% seen once. The specimen was peripheral blood, collected on day 0 of AZD1222 vaccination. These receptors all come from an adult in good health. The CDR3 runs from the conserved cysteine through the conserved F or W. Fields, in order: D gene, V gene, J gene, clone size, CDR3 DNA, CDR3 protein. A D gene is named only where the DNA matches it firmly. Clone size is not always given. Where it is, it says once, few, many or a class for expanded clones.

-,TRBV29-1,TRBJ1-1,-,TGCAGCGTACACACTAAATGGGCTGAAGCTTTCTTT,CSVHTKWAEAFF
TRBD1,TRBV7-9,TRBJ2-7,-,TGTGCCAGCAGCTCCGGGACAGGGGGCATCAAGCAGTACTTC,CASSSGTGGIKQYF
TRBD1,TRBV10-3,TRBJ2-5,once,TGTGCCATCAGTCCAACAGGGGCCCAAGAGACCCAGTACTTC,CAISPTGAQETQYF
-,TRBV5-1,TRBJ1-2,-,TGCGCCAGCAGCCCCGACCGAAGGGGCTACACCTTC,CASSPDRRGYTF
-,TRBV28,TRBJ1-2,-,TGTGCCAGCAGTTTGGGGGAGGCTTCTAACTATGGCTACACCTTC,CASSLGEASNYGYTF
TRBD1,TRBV6-5,TRBJ1-2,-,TGTGCCAGCGCAACAGGGGCTCGAGGCTACACCTTC,CASATGARGYTF
-,TRBV7-9,TRBJ2-7,-,TGTGCCAGCAGCTTAGACGGATTTGGCGACTACGAGCAGTACTTC,CASSLDGFGDYEQYF
TRBD2,TRBV5-1,TRBJ2-2,-,TGCGCCAGCGGACTAGCGGGGGTCGACACCGGGGAGCTGTTTTTT,CASGLAGVDTGELFF
-,TRBV5-1,TRBJ2-7,-,TGCGCCAGCGGCCAAGGGACGGTGAACTACGAGCAGTACTTC,CASGQGTVNYEQYF
TRBD1,TRBV7-9,TRBJ1-4,-,TGTGCCAGCAGCCCAAGGACAGGGGCTAATGAAAAACTGTTTTTT,CASSPRTGANEKLFF
-,TRBV9,TRBJ1-4,-,TGTGCCAGCAGCGTAGGGGGAGGCGTTAATGAAAAACTGTTTTTT,CASSVGGGVNEKLFF
-,TRBV11-1,TRBJ2-5,-,TGTGCCAGCAGCTCCGAAGTTTTTGGAGAGACCCAGTACTTC,CASSSEVFGETQYF
-,TRBV19,TRBJ1-2,-,TGTGCCAGTAGTCCGGAGCATGTTGGCTACACCTTC,CASSPEHVGYTF
-,TRBV4-2,TRBJ2-2,-,TGTGCCAGCAGCCAAGGATTTGGACAGAACACCGGGGAGCTGTTTTTT,CASSQGFGQNTGELFF
-,TRBV6-2/TRBV6-3,TRBJ2-1,-,TGTGCCAGCAGTTATCCCCCAACGGGGAATGAGCAGTTCTTC,CASSYPPTGNEQFF
TRBD1,TRBV5-4,TRBJ1-2,-,TGTGCCAGCAGCTCGGGACAGAGGATAGGGGGCTACACCTTC,CASSSGQRIGGYTF
TRBD1,TRBV6-5,TRBJ1-2,-,TGTGCCAGCAGTAGGACAGGCCTTAACTATGGCTACACCTTC,CASSRTGLNYGYTF
-,TRBV12-5,TRBJ2-6,-,TGTGCTAGTGGTTTGGTACGGGGCAGGGTGGCAGGGGCCAACGTCCTGACTTTC,CASGLVRGRVAGANVLTF
-,TRBV19,TRBJ2-7,-,TGTGCCAGTAGTACTTCCCAGGGTGGCGAGCAGTACTTC,CASSTSQGGEQYF
-,TRBV6-5,TRBJ2-3,-,TGTGCCAGCAGTTATCTCGATACGCAGTATTTT,CASSYLDTQYF
TRBD1,TRBV24-1,TRBJ1-2,-,TGTGCCACCAGGGCCCGGACAGGGGGCGACACCACCTTC,CATRARTGGDTTF
TRBD1,TRBV6-5,TRBJ2-1,-,TGTGCCAGCAGTTACTCGATGGACAGGGAAAATGAGCAGTTCTTC,CASSYSMDRENEQFF
TRBD1,TRBV27,TRBJ1-5,-,TGTGCCAGCAGCGGACAGGGCTGGCAGCCCCAGCATTTT,CASSGQGWQPQHF
-,TRBV2,TRBJ2-3,-,TGTGCCAGCGGCCAGGACCCTACGCAGTATTTT,CASGQDPTQYF
-,TRBV30,TRBJ2-1,-,TGTGCCTGGACCCGTGGGGAGCCCCGCTACAATGAGCAGTTCTTC,CAWTRGEPRYNEQFF
-,TRBV24-1,TRBJ1-2,-,TGTGCCACCAGTGATCTCCGGACGAGGAACTATGGCTACACCTTC,CATSDLRTRNYGYTF
-,TRBV6-4,TRBJ1-1,-,TGTGCCAGCAGTATGGAAATGAACACTGAAGCTTTCTTT,CASSMEMNTEAFF
-,TRBV3-1/TRBV3-2,TRBJ1-2,few,TGTGCCAGCAGCCAAGGTGACTATGGCTACACCTTC,CASSQGDYGYTF
-,TRBV6-1,TRBJ1-5,once,TGTGCCAGCAGTGGGACAGAAAGGTTCCTCAATCAGCCCCAGCATTTT,CASSGTERFLNQPQHF
-,TRBV4-2,TRBJ2-1,-,TGTGCCAGCAGCCAGGAGGGGGGAAGCTCCTACAATGAGCAGTTCTTC,CASSQEGGSSYNEQFF
TRBD1,TRBV19,TRBJ1-2,-,TGTGCCAGTAGTGCGGACAGGGACCTAATCGGCTACACCTTC,CASSADRDLIGYTF
-,TRBV6-2/TRBV6-3,TRBJ1-1,-,TGTGCCAGCAGTAACCGGGCCTACACTGAAGCTTTCTTT,CASSNRAYTEAFF
TRBD1,TRBV11-2,TRBJ2-2,-,TGTGCCAGCAGCGTAGGGGACAGTGCTTTCGGGGAGCTGTTTTTT,CASSVGDSAFGELFF
-,TRBV2,TRBJ1-5,-,TGTGCCAGCACACCAGGGGCGTCCTATAGCAATCAGCCCCAGCATTTT,CASTPGASYSNQPQHF
-,TRBV5-1,TRBJ1-4,-,TGCGCCAGCAGCTTGGAAGGGCGACCAAATGAAAAACTGTTTTTT,CASSLEGRPNEKLFF
-,TRBV10-3,TRBJ1-1,-,TGTGCCATCAGTGAGTCCCCCAGGGGTGAAGCTTTCTTT,CAISESPRGEAFF
-,TRBV6-1,TRBJ2-5,-,TGTGCCAGCAGTGAAACTATAACAGGGCCCCAAGAGACCCAGTACTTC,CASSETITGPQETQYF
TRBD1,TRBV27,TRBJ1-2,once,TGTGCCAGCAGCGCGACAGGGGAGAGCTCTGGCTACACCTTC,CASSATGESSGYTF
TRBD1,TRBV5-1,TRBJ2-2,-,TGCGCCAGCAGCTTGACTCTTAGGACAGGGGTCCTCCTAGGTGGCGGGGAGCTGTTTTTT,CASSLTLRTGVLLGGGELFF
-,TRBV5-8,TRBJ2-5,-,TGTGCCAGCAGCCTCGTAGAGACCCAGTACTTC,CASSLVETQYF
-,TRBV10-2,TRBJ1-1,-,TGCGCCAGCAGTCGGTTGAACACTGAAGCTTTCTTT,CASSRLNTEAFF